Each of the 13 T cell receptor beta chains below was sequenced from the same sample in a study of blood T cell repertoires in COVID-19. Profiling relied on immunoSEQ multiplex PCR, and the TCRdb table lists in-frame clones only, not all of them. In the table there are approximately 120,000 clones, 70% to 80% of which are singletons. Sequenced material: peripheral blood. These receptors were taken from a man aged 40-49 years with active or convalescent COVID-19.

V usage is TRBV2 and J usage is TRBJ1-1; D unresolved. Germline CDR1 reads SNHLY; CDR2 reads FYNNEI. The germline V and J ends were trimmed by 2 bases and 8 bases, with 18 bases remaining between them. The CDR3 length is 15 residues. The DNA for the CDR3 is TGTGCCAGCAGTGAAATCTGGGAGGGTGCAACAGAAGCTTTCTTT. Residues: CASSEIWEGATEAFF.

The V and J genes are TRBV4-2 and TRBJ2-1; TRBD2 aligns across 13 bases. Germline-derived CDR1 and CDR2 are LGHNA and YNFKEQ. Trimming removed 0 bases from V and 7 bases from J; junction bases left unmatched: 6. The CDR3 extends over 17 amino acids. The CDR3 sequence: CASSQDPGTSGVNEQFF. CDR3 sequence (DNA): TGTGCCAGCAGCCAAGATCCCGGGACTAGCGGGGTGAATGAGCAGTTCTTC.

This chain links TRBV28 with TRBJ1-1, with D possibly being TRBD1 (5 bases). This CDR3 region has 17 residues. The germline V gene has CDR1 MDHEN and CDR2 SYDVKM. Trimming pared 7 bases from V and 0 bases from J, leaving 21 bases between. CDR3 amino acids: CASTPMVGGALNTEAFF. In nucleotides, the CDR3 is TGTGCCAGCACCCCTATGGTGGGAGGGGCCCTGAACACTGAAGCTTTCTTT.

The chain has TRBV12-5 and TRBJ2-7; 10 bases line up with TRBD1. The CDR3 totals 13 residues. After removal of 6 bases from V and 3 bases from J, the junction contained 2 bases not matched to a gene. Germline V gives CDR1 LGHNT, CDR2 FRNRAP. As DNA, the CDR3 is TGTGCTAGTGGCTGGGACAGGGGCTACGAGCAGTACTTC. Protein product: CASGWDRGYEQYF.

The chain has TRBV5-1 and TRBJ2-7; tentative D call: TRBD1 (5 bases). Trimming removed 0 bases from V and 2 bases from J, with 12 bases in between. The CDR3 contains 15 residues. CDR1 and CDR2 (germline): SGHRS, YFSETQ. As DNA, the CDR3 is TGCGCCAGCAGCTTGGGACAAGGGGCTCCCTACGAGCAGTACTTC. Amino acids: CASSLGQGAPYEQYF.

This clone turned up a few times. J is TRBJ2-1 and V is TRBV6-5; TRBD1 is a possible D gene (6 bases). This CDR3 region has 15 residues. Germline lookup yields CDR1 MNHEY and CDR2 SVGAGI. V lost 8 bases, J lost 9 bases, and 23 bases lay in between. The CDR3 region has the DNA TGTGCCAGCTCTGTCAGCCTGGGGGCGTTAAGTGAGCAGTTCTTC. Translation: CASSVSLGALSEQFF.

The CDR3 loop is CASSLVSGAYEQYF. In nucleotides, the CDR3 is TGTGCCAGCAGCTTAGTTTCCGGAGCCTACGAGCAGTACTTC. The J gene is TRBJ2-7, the V gene TRBV7-6; D is uncertain. V gave up 1 base and J gave up 2 bases, with 9 bases separating them. This CDR3 has 14 residues. Germline values: CDR1 SGHVS, CDR2 FNYEAQ.

The CDR3 coding sequence is TGCGCCAGCAGGTGGGCCAGGGACACCGGGGAGCTGTTTTTT. This encodes CASRWARDTGELFF. V and J are TRBV5-1 and TRBJ2-2; weak D call: TRBD1 (5 bases). In germline, CDR1 is SGHRS, CDR2 YFSETQ. The CDR3 length is 14 residues. Trimming shortened V by 5 bases and J by 3 bases, and 11 bases separated the two germline ends.

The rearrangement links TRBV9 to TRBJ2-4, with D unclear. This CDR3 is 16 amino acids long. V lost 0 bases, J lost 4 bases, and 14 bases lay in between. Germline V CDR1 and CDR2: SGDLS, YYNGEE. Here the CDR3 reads CASSVAVGSPKNIQYF. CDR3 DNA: TGTGCCAGCAGCGTAGCTGTGGGCAGCCCAAAAAACATTCAGTACTTC.

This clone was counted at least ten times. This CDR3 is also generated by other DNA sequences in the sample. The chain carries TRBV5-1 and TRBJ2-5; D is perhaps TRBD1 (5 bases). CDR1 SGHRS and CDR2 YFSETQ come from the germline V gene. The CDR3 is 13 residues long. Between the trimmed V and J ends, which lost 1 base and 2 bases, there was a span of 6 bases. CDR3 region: CASSLQGQETQYF. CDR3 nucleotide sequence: TGCGCCAGCAGCTTGCAGGGACAAGAGACCCAGTACTTC.

This CDR3 reads CASRVQGKDTEAFF. The CDR3 nucleotides are TGTGCCAGTAGAGTTCAGGGGAAGGACACTGAAGCTTTCTTT. The chain links TRBV19 to TRBJ1-1, with D perhaps TRBD1 (6 bases). The length of the CDR3 is 14 residues. From germline, CDR1 is LNHDA and CDR2 SQIVND (reference sequence). The germline V and J ends were trimmed by 6 bases and 3 bases, with 14 bases remaining between them.

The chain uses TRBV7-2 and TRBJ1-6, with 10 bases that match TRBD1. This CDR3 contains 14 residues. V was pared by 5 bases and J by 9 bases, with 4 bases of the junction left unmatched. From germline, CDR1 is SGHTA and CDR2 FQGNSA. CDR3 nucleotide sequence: TGTGCCAGCAGCCAGGGACAGGGGAGTTCACCCCTCCACTTT. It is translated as CASSQGQGSSPLHF.

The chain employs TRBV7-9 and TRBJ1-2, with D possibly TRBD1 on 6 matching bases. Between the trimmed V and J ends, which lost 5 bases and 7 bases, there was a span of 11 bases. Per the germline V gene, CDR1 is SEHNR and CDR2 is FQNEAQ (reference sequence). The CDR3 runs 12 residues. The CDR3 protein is CASSRSGVGYTF. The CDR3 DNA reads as TGTGCCAGCAGCCGCTCAGGGGTTGGCTACACCTTC.